This record covers a single T cell receptor beta chain. Sequencing used immunoSEQ multiplex PCR; TCRdb keeps in-frame clones, though not all of them. The table records around 230,000 clones, 83% of them present only once. This sample is drawn from a study of blood T cell repertoires in COVID-19. The sample was peripheral blood. The receptor's source is a woman between 40 and 55 years old with active or convalescent COVID-19.

The CDR3 here is CASSFSRLAGGLEQYF. CDR3 DNA: TGTGCCAGCAGTTTCAGCCGCCTGGCGGGGGGCCTCGAGCAGTACTTC. J is TRBJ2-7 and V is TRBV6-2 or TRBV6-3, with 8 bases that match TRBD2. Germline CDR1 and CDR2: MNHEY and SVGEGT. The CDR3 has 16 amino acids. J lost 6 bases, V lost 4 bases, and 14 bases had no gene match.